Sequencing of this T cell receptor (beta chain) was carried out in a study of Graves' ophthalmopathy and Graves' hyperthyroidism. Study-wide points: Clonotypes were expanded in thyroid at above 0.001 frequency, and most also appeared in blood. Classification of ophthalmopathy versus stable hyperthyroidism by a 13-signature model yielded just under 90% sensitivity and approximately 80% specificity.

By definition, stable hyperthyroidism involved no ophthalmopathy within 18 months of follow-up. Points on this clonotype: Its specificity is unknown.

Amplifying from RNA transcripts, the study obtained TCR beta CDR3 regions. RT-PCR with HTBI primers came first, then second-round multiplex PCR. A single record per CDR3 protein comes from TCRdb applying MiXCR to the multiplex PCR reads. The repertoire holds more than 300,000 distinct CDR3 sequences, with about a sixth as singletons. The sequenced sample was peripheral blood. The TCR comes from an adult woman with stable Graves' hyperthyroidism.

In nucleotides, the CDR3 is TGTGCCAGCCGGGACAGGGCCAAAAACATTCAGTACTTC. This sequence encodes CASRDRAKNIQYF. J is TRBJ2-4 and V is TRBV19, with TRBD1 identical over 8 bases. This CDR3 is built from 13 residues. V dropped 9 bases and J dropped 1; count of bases not matched to a gene: 2. Germline CDR1 is LNHDA and CDR2 is SQIVND (reference sequence).